This record concerns one TCR beta chain sequence. The CDR3 spans 14 residues. Germline-derived CDR1 and CDR2 are MNHEY and SVGAGI. Trimming left V 4 bases short and J 8 bases short, with 17 bases between. These data originate in a study of technical replicates of blood from several donors. Sequencing used immunoSEQ multiplex PCR; TCRdb keeps in-frame clones, though not all of them. This sample has 100,000 or so clones; under 96% occur once, and the top ten carry approximately 0.2%. The gene calls are TRBV6-5 and TRBJ1-2; D possibly corresponds to TRBD1 (6 bases). The sequence was collected from a human donor in good health. The sample comprised T cells isolated from PBMCs. The CDR3, as DNA: TGTGCCAGCAGTTCCCGGGGGGGGCCGGGGGGCTACACCTTC. Translation: CASSSRGGPGGYTF.